One T cell receptor beta chain is described in this entry. Its antigen is unknown. The protocol was immunoSEQ multiplex PCR, while the TCRdb copy is restricted to in-frame clones and leaves out a portion. Altogether over 35,000 clones are present, 95% being singletons, with the ten largest covering 3.6%. The data are from a study of T cells in tuberculosis. Study-level information: A South African cohort included IGRA-negative adolescents, latently infected IGRA-positive adolescents and adults with active tuberculosis. Overall study findings and caveats: Shorter CDR3-alpha in active tuberculosis partly drove smaller distances.

V lost 2 bases, J lost 4 bases, and 5 bases stayed unmatched. Germline V gene lookup returns CDR1 MNHEY and CDR2 SVGAGI. CDR3 length equals 15 residues. The sequence was obtained from a donor between 10 and 35 years old with latent tuberculosis or without tuberculosis infection. The J gene is TRBJ2-5, the V gene TRBV6-5; TRBD2 agrees at 9 bases. The sequencing sample was made of PBMCs. CDR3 loop: CASSYTRTSAETQYF. As DNA, the CDR3 is TGTGCCAGCAGTTACACGAGGACTAGCGCAGAGACCCAGTACTTC.